Below are 9 T cell receptor beta chains sequenced from a single sample in a study of blood T cells in healthy people across ages. With a J-beta primer mix and a sample-barcoded 5' primer, a second PCR ran 7 to 11 cycles. TCRdb passed the 5' RACE reads through MiXCR, listing each CDR3 protein once. In the table there are 590,000 or so distinct CDR3 sequences, under 30% of which are singletons. Sequenced material: blood. The receptors stem from a woman of 80 years or more in good health.

The chain employs TRBV7-2 and TRBJ2-1; tentative D call: TRBD2 (6 bases). V was pared by 5 bases and J by 6 bases, with 17 bases between. From germline, CDR1 is SGHTA and CDR2 FQGNSA. This CDR3 is 15 amino acids long. The CDR3 DNA follows: TGTGCCAGCAGCCCCTTTACGGGAGAATCCAATGAGCAGTTCTTC. This encodes CASSPFTGESNEQFF.

The chain combines TRBV7-6 with TRBJ2-1; D remains unclear. V was trimmed by 1 base and J by 7 bases, leaving 8 bases between them. Germline V gene data show CDR1 as SGHVS and CDR2 as FNYEAQ. The CDR3 length is 13 residues. DNA for the CDR3: TGTGCCAGCAGCTTAGGCAGGCCAAATGAGCAGTTCTTC. Translating gives CASSLGRPNEQFF.

In the case of this clonotype: A junction boundary mismatches the germline segment, possibly from a read error. The rearrangement links TRBV5-6 to TRBJ2-1, with 10 nucleotides matching TRBD2. The CDR3 runs to 17 residues. The germline CDR1 and CDR2 sequences are SGHDT and YYEEEE. This CDR3 is CANSLDLAGDEYNEQFF. The CDR3, as DNA: TGTGCCAACAGCTTGGATCTAGCGGGGGATGAGTACAATGAGCAGTTCTTC.

This clonotype was seen ten or more times. The chain employs TRBV20-1 and TRBJ2-6; 8 positions agree with TRBD1. Germline V lookup: CDR1 DFQATT, CDR2 SNEGSKA (reference sequence). The CDR3 is made up of 17 amino acids. V shed 1 base and J 1 base; nucleotides not matched to a gene: 6. The CDR3 DNA reads as TGCAGTGCTAGAGTGGGTACAGGGGGATCTGGGGCCAACGTCCTGACTTTC. The encoded protein is CSARVGTGGSGANVLTF.

This clonotype was recorded many times. V usage is TRBV3-1 and J usage is TRBJ2-3; perhaps TRBD2 as D (5 bases). CDR3 length: 13 amino acids. V dropped 6 bases and J dropped 4 bases, with 11 bases sitting between them. CDR1 is LGHDT, CDR2 YNNKEL, per germline (reference sequence). In DNA, the CDR3 is TGTGCCAGCAGGACCGGGGTTTCAGATACGCAGTATTTT. This gives the protein CASRTGVSDTQYF.

A single count supports this clonotype. This may be a read error, as it is one base from a much larger clone. V and J are TRBV12-3 or TRBV12-4 and TRBJ2-3, with 7 bases fitting TRBD1. Unmatched junction bases numbered 6, after V lost 2 bases and J lost 4 bases. CDR3 size: 15 residues. CDR3 sequence reads: CASSLIGQGADTQYF. In DNA, the CDR3 is TGTGCCAGCAGTTTAATAGGGCAGGGGGCAGATACGCAGTATTTT.

Regarding this clonotype: This may come from a read error, since a much larger clone is one base off. The chain links TRBV10-3 to TRBJ1-2; D unclear. Germline V gene lookup returns CDR1 ENHRY and CDR2 SYGVKD. There are 13 residues in the CDR3. Trimming stripped 6 bases from V and 4 bases from J, with 12 bases between. CDR3 nucleotide sequence: TGTGCCATCAGGGAGCTCCCGGCCTATGGCTACACCTTC. It translates to CAIRELPAYGYTF.

About this clonotype itself: A much larger clonotype is one base distant, so this may be a read error. The rearrangement links TRBV9 to TRBJ2-4; D remains unclear. Trimming shortened V by 4 bases and J by 13 bases, and 21 bases separated the two germline ends. The CDR3 consists of 14 residues. From germline, CDR1 is SGDLS and CDR2 YYNGEE. CDR3 bases: TGTGCCAGCAGCCCATGGTTGGATATTGGCACCCAGTACTTC. Its translation: CASSPWLDIGTQYF.

This clonotype was detected only a few times. This chain connects TRBV3-1 to TRBJ2-1; D remains ambiguous. The J call may be mistaken, given a closer DNA end match to TRBJ2-7. The CDR3 is 16 amino acids. The germline CDR1 and CDR2 sequences are LGHDT and YNNKEL (reference sequence). The CDR3 protein is CASSQGSRNPYNEQYF. The DNA of the CDR3 is TGTGCCAGCAGCCAAGGAAGCAGAAACCCCTACAATGAGCAGTACTTC.